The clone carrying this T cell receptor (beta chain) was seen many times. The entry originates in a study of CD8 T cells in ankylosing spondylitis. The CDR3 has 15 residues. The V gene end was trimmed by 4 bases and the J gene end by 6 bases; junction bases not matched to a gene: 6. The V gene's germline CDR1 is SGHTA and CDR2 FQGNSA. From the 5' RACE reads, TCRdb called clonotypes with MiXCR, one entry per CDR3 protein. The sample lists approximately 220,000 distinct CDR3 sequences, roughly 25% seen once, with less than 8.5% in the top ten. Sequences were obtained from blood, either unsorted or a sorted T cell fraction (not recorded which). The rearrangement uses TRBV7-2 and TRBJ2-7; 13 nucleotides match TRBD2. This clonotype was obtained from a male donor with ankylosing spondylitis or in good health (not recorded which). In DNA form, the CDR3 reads TGTGCCAGCAGCTCCGGACTAGCGGGAGTTTCCGAGCAGTACTTC. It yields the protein CASSSGLAGVSEQYF.